This TCR beta chain was found in a study of cytomegalovirus exposure and HLA in healthy donors. In regard to this clone: Distinct nucleotide sequences in the sample also encode this CDR3.

Use of 60 Vbeta and 13 Jbeta primers characterized the PCR. Only in-frame clones appear in the TCRdb table, and some are missing; sequencing was by immunoSEQ multiplex PCR. The sample consists of 200,000 to 250,000 clones, around four fifths of them appearing once. The sequence was collected from a male donor in good health and CMV-seronegative. Sequenced material: PBMCs.

CDR3 nucleotides: TGCGCCAGCAGCAGGGACAGTTCCTCTGGAAACACCATATATTTT. This gives the protein CASSRDSSSGNTIYF. The V call is TRBV5-1, the J call TRBJ1-3; 7 nucleotides line up with TRBD1. The CDR3 is 15 residues long. Per the germline V gene, CDR1 is SGHRS and CDR2 is YFSETQ. After removal of 4 bases from V and 0 bases from J, the junction contained 4 bases not matched to a gene.